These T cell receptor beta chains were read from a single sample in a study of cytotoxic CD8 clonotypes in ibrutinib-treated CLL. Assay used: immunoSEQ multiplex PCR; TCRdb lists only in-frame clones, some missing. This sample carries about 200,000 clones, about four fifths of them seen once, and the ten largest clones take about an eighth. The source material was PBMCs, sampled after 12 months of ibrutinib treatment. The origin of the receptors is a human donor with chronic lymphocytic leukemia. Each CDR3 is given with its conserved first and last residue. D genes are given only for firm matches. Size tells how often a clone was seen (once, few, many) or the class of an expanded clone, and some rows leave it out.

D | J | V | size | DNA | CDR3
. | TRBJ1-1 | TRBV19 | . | TGTGCCAGTAACGAAGGCTGGGGCCGAGGCACTGAAGCTTTCTTT | CASNEGWGRGTEAFF
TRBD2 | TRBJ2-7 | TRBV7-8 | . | TGTGCCAGCACCCAATCTGGGCTAGCGGGAAGTTCTGAGTACTTC | CASTQSGLAGSSEYF
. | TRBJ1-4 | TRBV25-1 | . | TGTGCCAGCAGACAGACTAATAATGAAAAACTGTTTTTT | CASRQTNNEKLFF
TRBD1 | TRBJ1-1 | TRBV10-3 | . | TGTGCCATCAGCCAGGGACAGGGAAACACTGAAGCTTTCTTT | CAISQGQGNTEAFF
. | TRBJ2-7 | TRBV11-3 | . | TGTGCCAGCAGCTTAGAGGGCTCCTACGAGCAGTACTTC | CASSLEGSYEQYF
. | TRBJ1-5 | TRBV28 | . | TGTGCCAGCAGCCGGCTCCAGGGTGGCAATCAGCCCCAGCATTTT | CASSRLQGGNQPQHF
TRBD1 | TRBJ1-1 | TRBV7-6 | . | TGTGCCAGCAGCCGGGGGGTCAGGGGGCCCACTGAAGCTTTCTTT | CASSRGVRGPTEAFF
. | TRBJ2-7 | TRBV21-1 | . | TGTGCCAGCGTTCCGGGACAGAACTACGAGCAGTACTTC | CASVPGQNYEQYF
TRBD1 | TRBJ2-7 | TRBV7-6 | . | TGTGCCAGCAGCTTAGAAGGACAGGTGTACGAGCAGTACTTC | CASSLEGQVYEQYF
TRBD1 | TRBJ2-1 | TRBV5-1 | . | TGCGCCAGCGGGCCGGGACAGGGAGGCAATGAGCAGTTCTTC | CASGPGQGGNEQFF
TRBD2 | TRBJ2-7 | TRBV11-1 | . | TGTGCCAGCAGCTTAGTGACTAGCGGGAGAGGCGAGCAGTACTTC | CASSLVTSGRGEQYF
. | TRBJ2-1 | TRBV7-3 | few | TGTGCCAGCAGCCCTAGGGACTCCTACAATGAGCAGTTCTTC | CASSPRDSYNEQFF
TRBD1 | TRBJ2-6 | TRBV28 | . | TGTGCCAGCAGGACCGGGACAGGGGGCTTTCCTGGGGCCAACGTCCTGACTTTC | CASRTGTGGFPGANVLTF
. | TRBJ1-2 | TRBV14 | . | TGTGCCAGCAGCCAAGGACAGATTTCTAACTATGGCTACACCTTC | CASSQGQISNYGYTF
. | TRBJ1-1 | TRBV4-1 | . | TGCGCCAGCAGCCGAGGCGTAGGGTTCAACACTGAAGCTTTCTTT | CASSRGVGFNTEAFF
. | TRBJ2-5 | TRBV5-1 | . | TGCGCCAGCAGCTTGGGGGTGCGGTCCAAAGAACAAGAGACCCAGTACTTC | CASSLGVRSKEQETQYF
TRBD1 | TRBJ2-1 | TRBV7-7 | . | TGTGCTAGCAGCCCACGCCTGGGACAGGGACAAGGAGAGCAGTTCTTC | CASSPRLGQGQGEQFF
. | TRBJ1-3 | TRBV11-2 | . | TGTGCCAGCAGCCCCCCCGCAGGCTTTGGCGGAAACACCATATATTTT | CASSPPAGFGGNTIYF
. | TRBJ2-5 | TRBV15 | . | TGTGCCACCAGCAGGACTATTGTCCCGGAGACCCAGTACTTC | CATSRTIVPETQYF
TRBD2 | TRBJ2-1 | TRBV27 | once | TGTGCCAGCAGTCCCGGGACTAGCGGGTACAATGAGCAGTTCTTC | CASSPGTSGYNEQFF
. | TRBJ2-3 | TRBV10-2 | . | TGCGCCAGCAGTGAGCCTTTTGACAGTTCTGATACGCAGTATTTT | CASSEPFDSSDTQYF
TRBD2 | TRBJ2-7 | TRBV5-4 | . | TGTGCCAGCAGCTTGGCCGGGACTAGAAGTGGTGAGCAGTACTTC | CASSLAGTRSGEQYF
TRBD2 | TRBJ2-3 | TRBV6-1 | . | TGTGCCAGCTCGGGGGGTTTTAAAGATACGCAGTATTTT | CASSGGFKDTQYF
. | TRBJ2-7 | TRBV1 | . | TGCACCAGCAGCCAAGATACTACTAGCGGGAACTACGAGCAGTACTTC | CTSSQDTTSGNYEQYF
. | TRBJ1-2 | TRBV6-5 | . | TGTGCCAGCAGTAAACTTGACAGCAACTATGGCTACACCTTC | CASSKLDSNYGYTF
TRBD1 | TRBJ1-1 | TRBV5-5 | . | TGTGCCAGCAGCGCCCGGGACAGGGGGAACACTGAAGCTTTCTTT | CASSARDRGNTEAFF
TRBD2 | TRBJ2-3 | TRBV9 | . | TGTGCCAGCAGCGTAGATCCCCGGCGGGGGGATACGCAGTATTTT | CASSVDPRRGDTQYF
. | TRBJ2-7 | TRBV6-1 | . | TGTGCCAGCAGTGAAGTGGTAGAGCCCCGGCAGTACTTC | CASSEVVEPRQYF
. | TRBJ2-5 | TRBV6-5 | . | TGTGCCAGCAGCGGATGGGGGGGCCCGCCGGAGACCCAGTACTTC | CASSGWGGPPETQYF
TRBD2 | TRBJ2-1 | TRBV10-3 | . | TGTGCCATCCTGGACGCGGGGGAGCTTCGGGGCAATGAGCAGTTCTTC | CAILDAGELRGNEQFF
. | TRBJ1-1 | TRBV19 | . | TGTGCCAGTAGTAAGGAGGGGACTGAAGCTTTCTTT | CASSKEGTEAFF
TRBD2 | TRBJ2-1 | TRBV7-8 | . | TGTGCCAGCAGCCAGGGACTACAAGACAATGAGCAGTTCTTC | CASSQGLQDNEQFF
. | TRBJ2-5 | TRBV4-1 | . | TGCGCCAGCAGCCATTTCACTAGTAACCAACAAGAGACCCAGTACTTC | CASSHFTSNQQETQYF
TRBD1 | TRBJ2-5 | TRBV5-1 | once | TGCGCCAGCAGCTACATACAGGGGTTCGGGGAGACCCAGTACTTC | CASSYIQGFGETQYF
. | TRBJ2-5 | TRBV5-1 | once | TGCGCCACCTCGTTGGGGCAGACGGAGACCCAGTACTTC | CATSLGQTETQYF
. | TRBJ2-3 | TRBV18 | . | TGTGCCAGCTCACCACCGGGACGGTCTACAGATACGCAGTATTTT | CASSPPGRSTDTQYF
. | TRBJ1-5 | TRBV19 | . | TGTGCCAGTAGTATAGATCGGGAACAGCCCCAGCATTTT | CASSIDREQPQHF
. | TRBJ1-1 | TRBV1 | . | TGCACCAGCAGCCAAGTTAGGACGCCTTTAGACACTGAAGCTTTCTTT | CTSSQVRTPLDTEAFF
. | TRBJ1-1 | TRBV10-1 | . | TGCGCCAGCAGTGAGTCCGCCTTGAACACTGAAGCTTTCTTT | CASSESALNTEAFF
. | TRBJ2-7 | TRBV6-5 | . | TGTGCCAGCGGGACTCCCATTCTACACGAGCAGTACTTC | CASGTPILHEQYF
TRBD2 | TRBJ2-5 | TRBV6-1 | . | TGTGCCAGCAGTGAAGCAGGCGGACTAGCGGGGGAGGAGACCCAGTACTTC | CASSEAGGLAGEETQYF
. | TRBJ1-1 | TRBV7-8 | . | TGTGCCAGCAGCTTACTTACAGGGTCCACTGAAGCTTTCTTT | CASSLLTGSTEAFF
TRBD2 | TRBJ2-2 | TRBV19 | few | TGTGCCACCTCACAACTAGCGGGCGGCCACGGGGAGCTGTTTTTT | CATSQLAGGHGELFF